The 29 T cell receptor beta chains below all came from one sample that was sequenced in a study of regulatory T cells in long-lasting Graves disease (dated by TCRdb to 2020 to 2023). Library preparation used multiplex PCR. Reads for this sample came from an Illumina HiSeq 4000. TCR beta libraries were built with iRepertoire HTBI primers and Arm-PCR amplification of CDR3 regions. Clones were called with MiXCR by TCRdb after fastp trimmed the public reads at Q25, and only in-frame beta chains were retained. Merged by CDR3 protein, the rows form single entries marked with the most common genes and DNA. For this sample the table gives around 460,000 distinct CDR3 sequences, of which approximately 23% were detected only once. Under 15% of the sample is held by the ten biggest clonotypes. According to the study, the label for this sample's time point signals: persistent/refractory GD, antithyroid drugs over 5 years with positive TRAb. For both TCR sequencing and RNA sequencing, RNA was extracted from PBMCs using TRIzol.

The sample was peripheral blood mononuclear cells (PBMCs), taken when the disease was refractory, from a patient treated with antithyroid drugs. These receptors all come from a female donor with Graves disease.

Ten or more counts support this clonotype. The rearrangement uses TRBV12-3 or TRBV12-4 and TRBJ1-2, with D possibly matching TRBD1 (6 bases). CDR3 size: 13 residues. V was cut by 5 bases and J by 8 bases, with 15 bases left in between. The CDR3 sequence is CASSRDTVSGYTF. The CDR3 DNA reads TGTGCCAGCAGTCGGGACACCGTATCCGGCTACACCTTC.

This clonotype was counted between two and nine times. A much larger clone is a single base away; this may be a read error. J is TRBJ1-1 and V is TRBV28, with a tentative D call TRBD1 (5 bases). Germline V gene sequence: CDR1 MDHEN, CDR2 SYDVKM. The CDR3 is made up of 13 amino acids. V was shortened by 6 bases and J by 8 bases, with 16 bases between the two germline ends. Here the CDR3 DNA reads TGTGCCAGCAGCAGTTCCGGGACTGGGGAAGCTTTCTTT. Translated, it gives CASSSSGTGEAFF.

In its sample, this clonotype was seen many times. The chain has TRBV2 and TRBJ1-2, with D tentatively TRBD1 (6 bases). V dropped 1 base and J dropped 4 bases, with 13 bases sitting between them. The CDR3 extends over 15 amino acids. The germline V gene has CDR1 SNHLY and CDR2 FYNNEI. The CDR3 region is CASSEEWGAGYGYTF. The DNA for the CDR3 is TGTGCCAGCAGTGAAGAGTGGGGGGCTGGCTATGGCTACACCTTC.

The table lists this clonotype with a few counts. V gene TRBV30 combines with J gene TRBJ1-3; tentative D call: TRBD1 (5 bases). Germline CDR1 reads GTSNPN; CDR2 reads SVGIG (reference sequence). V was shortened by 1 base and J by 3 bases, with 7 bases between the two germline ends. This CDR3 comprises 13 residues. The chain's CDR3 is CAWSGRDGNTIYF. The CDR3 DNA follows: TGTGCCTGGAGTGGCAGGGATGGAAACACCATATATTTT. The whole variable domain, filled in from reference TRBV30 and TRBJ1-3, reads SQTIHQWPATLVQPVGSPLSLECTVEGTSNPNLYWYRQAAGRGLQLLFYSVGIGQISSEVPQNLSASRPQDRQFILSSKKLLLSDSGFYLCAWSGRDGNTIYFGEGSWLTVV.

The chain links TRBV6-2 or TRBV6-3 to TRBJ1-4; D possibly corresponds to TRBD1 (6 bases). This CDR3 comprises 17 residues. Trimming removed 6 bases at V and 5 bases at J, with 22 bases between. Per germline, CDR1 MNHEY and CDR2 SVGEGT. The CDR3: CASSYTPAGTRNEKLFF. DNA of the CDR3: TGTGCCAGCAGCTACACACCCGCCGGGACAAGAAATGAAAAACTGTTTTTT.

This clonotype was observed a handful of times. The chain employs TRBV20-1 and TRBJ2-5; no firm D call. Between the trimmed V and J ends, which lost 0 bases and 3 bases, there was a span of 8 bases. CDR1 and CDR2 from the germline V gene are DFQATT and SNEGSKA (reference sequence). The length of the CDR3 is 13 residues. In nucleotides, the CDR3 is TGCAGTGCTAGAGATCTCCAGAAAGAGACCCAGTACTTC. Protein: CSARDLQKETQYF.

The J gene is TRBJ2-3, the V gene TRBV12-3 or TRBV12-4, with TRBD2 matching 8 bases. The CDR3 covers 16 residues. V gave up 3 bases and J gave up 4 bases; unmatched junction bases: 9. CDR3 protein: CASSFAQREFSDTQYF. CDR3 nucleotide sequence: TGTGCCAGCAGTTTTGCCCAGCGGGAGTTCTCAGATACGCAGTATTTT.

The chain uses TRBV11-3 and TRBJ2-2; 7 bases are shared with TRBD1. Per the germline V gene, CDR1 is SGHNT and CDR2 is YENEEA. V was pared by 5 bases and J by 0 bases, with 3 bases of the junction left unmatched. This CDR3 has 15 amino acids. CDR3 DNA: TGTGCCAGCAGCCAGGGGACAGCGAACACCGGGGAGCTGTTTTTT. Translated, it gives CASSQGTANTGELFF.

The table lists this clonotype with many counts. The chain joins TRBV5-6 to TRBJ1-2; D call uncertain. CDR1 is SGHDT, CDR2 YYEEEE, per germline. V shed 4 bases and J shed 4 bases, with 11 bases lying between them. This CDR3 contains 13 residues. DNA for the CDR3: TGTGCCAGCAGCGTGGGGAGGACCTATGGCTACACCTTC. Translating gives CASSVGRTYGYTF.

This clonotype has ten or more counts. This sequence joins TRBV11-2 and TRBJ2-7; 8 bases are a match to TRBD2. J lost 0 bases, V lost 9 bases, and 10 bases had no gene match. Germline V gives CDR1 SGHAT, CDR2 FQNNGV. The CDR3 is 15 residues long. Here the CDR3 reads CASLLRGDTSYEQYF. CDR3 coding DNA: TGTGCCAGTCTACTGCGGGGGGATACCTCCTACGAGCAGTACTTC. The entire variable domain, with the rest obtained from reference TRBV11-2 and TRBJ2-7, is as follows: EAGVAQSPRYKIIEKRQSVAFWCNPISGHATLYWYQQILGQGPKLLIQFQNNGVVDDSQLPKDRFSAERLKGVDSTLKIQPAKLEDSAVYLCASLLRGDTSYEQYFGPGTRLTVT.

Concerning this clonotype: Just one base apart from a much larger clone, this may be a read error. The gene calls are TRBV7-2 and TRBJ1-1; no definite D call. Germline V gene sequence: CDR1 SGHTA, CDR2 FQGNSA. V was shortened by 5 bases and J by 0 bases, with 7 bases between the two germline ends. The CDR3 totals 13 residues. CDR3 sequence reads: CTSSPLLNTEAFF. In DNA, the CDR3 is TGTACCAGCAGCCCGCTTCTGAACACTGAAGCTTTCTTT. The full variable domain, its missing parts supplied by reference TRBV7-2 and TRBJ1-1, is GAGVSQSPSNKVTEKGKDVELRCDPISGHTALYWYRQSLGQGLEFLIYFQGNSAPDKSGLPSDRFSAERTGGSVSTLTIQRTQQEDSAVYLCTSSPLLNTEAFFGQGTRLTVV.

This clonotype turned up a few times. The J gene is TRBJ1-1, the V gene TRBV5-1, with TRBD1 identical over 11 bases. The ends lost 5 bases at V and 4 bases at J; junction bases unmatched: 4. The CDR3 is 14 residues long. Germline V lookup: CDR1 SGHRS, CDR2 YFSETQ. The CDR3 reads CASREGQGGTEAFF. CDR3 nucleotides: TGCGCCAGCAGGGAGGGACAGGGGGGCACTGAAGCTTTCTTT.

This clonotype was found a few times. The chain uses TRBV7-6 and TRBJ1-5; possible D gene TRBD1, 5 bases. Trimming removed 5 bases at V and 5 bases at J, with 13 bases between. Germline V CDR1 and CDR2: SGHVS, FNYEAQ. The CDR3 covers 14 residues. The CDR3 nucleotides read TGTGCCAGCAGCCCGGGGGGGAGTGATCAGCCCCAGCATTTT. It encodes CASSPGGSDQPQHF. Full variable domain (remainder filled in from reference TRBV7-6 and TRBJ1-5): GAGVSQSPRYKVTKRGQDVALRCDPISGHVSLYWYRQALGQGPEFLTYFNYEAQQDKSGLPNDRFSAERPEGSISTLTIQRTEQRDSAMYRCASSPGGSDQPQHFGDGTRLSIL.

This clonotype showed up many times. CDR3 DNA: TGTGCCAGCAGCGGGGGGGCGGGAAGCACCTACGAGCAGTACTTC. Translating it yields CASSGGAGSTYEQYF. This chain uses TRBV7-2 with TRBJ2-7; D perhaps matches TRBD2 (7 bases). The CDR3 has 15 amino acids. Trimming stripped 5 bases from V and 2 bases from J, with 16 bases between. Germline CDR1 and CDR2: SGHTA and FQGNSA.

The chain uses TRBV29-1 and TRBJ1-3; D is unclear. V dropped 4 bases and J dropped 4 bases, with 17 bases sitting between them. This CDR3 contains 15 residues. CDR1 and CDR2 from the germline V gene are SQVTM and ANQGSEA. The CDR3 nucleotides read TGCAGCGTTGCTACCTCCCGGTCGCCAGGAAACACCATATATTTT. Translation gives CSVATSRSPGNTIYF.

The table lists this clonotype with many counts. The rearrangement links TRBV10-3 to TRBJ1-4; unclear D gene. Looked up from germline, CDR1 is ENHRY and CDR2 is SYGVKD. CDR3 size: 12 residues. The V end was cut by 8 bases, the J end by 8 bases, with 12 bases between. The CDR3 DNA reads TGTGCCATCCGGACGGATGACGAAAAACTGTTTTTT. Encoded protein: CAIRTDDEKLFF.

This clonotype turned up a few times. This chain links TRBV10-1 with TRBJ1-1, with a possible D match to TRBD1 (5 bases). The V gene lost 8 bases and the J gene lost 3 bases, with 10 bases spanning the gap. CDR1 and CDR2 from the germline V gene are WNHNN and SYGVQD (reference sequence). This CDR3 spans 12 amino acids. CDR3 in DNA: TGCGCCAGCCTGTCGGGGGACACTGAAGCTTTCTTT. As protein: CASLSGDTEAFF.

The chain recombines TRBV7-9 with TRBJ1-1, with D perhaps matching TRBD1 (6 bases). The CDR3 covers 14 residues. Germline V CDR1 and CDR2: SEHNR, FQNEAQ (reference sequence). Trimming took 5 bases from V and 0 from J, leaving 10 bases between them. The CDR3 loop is CASSRQAVNTEAFF. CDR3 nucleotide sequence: TGTGCCAGCAGCAGACAGGCGGTGAACACTGAAGCTTTCTTT.

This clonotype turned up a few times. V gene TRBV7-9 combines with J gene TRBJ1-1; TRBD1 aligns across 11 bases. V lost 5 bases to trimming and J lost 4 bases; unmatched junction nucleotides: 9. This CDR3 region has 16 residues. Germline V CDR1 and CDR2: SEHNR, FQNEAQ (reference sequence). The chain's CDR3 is CASSPSGTGGSTEAFF. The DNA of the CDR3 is TGTGCCAGCAGCCCATCCGGGACAGGGGGAAGCACTGAAGCTTTCTTT.

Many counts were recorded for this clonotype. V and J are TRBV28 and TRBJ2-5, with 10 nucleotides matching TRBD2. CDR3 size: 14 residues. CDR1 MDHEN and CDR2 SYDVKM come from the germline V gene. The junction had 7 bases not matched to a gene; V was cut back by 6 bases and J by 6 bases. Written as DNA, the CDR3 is TGTGCCAGCAGAAAGCGGGGGGGCCTGAAGACCCAGTACTTC. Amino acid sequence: CASRKRGGLKTQYF. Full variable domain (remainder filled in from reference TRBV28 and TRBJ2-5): DVKVTQSSRYLVKRTGEKVFLECVQDMDHENMFWYRQDPGLGLRLIYFSYDVKMKEKGDIPEGYSVSREKKERFSLILESASTNQTSMYLCASRKRGGLKTQYFGPGTRLLVL.

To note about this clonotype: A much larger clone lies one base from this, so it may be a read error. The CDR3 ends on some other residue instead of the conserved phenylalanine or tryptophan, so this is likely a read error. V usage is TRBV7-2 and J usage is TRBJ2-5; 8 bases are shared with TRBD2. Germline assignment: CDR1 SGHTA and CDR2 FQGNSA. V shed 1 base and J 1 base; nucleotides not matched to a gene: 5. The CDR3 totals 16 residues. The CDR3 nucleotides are TGTGCCAGCAGCTTAGTTGCGGGAGGTATCCAAGAGACCCAGTACTTA. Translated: CASSLVAGGIQETQYL.

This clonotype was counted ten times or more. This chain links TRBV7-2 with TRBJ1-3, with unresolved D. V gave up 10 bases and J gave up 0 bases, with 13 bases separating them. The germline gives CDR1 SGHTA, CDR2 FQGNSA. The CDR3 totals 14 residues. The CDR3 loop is CATTPVSSGNTIYF. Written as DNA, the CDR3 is TGTGCCACCACCCCCGTCAGCTCTGGAAACACCATATATTTT.

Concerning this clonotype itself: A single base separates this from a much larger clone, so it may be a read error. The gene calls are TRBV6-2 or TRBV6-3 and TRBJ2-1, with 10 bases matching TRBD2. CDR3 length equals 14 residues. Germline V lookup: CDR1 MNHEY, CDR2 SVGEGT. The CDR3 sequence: CGSRGLAGVDEQFF. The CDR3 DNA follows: TGTGGCAGCAGGGGGCTAGCGGGAGTCGATGAGCAGTTCTTC.

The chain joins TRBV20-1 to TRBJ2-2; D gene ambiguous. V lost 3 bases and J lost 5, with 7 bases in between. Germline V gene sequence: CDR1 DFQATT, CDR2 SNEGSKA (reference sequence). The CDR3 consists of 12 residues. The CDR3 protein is CSASKETGELFF. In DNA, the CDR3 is TGCAGTGCTAGCAAAGAGACCGGGGAGCTGTTTTTT.

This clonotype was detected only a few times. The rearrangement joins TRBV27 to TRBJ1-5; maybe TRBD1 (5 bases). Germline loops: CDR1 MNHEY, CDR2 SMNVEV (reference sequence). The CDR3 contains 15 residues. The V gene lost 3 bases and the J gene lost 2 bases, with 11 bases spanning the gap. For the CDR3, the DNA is TGTGCCAGCAGTTTTCGGGGGTTTGGCAATCAGCCCCAGCATTTT. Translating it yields CASSFRGFGNQPQHF.

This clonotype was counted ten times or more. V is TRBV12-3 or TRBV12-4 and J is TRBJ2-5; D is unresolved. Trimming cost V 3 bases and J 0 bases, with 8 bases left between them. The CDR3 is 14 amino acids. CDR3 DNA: TGTGCCAGCAGTTTTTATGACAACCAAGAGACCCAGTACTTC. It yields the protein CASSFYDNQETQYF.

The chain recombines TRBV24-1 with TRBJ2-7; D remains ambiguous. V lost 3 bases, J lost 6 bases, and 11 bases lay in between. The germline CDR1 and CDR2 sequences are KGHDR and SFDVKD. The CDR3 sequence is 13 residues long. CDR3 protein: CATSDRSSLEQYF. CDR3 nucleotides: TGTGCCACCAGTGATCGGTCCTCGCTCGAGCAGTACTTC.

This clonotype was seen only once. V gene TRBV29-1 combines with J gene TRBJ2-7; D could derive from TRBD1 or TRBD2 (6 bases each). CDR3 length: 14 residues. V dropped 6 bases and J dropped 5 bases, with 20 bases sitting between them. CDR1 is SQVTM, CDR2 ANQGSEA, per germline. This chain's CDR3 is CSVHQQEGGDEQYF. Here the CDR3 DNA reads TGCAGCGTCCATCAGCAGGAGGGGGGTGACGAGCAGTACTTC.

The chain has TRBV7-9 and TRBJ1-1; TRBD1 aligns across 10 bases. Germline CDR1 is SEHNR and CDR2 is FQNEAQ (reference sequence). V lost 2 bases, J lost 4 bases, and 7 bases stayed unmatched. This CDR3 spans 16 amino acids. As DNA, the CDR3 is TGTGCCAGCAGCTTATGGACAGGGGGGTCAAGCACTGAAGCTTTCTTT. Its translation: CASSLWTGGSSTEAFF. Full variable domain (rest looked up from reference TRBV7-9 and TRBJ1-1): DTGVSQNPRHKITKRGQNVTFRCDPISEHNRLYWYRQTLGQGPEFLTYFQNEAQLEKSRLLSDRFSAERPKGSFSTLEIQRTEQGDSAMYLCASSLWTGGSSTEAFFGQGTRLTVV.